This is a list of T cell receptor beta chains from one sample in a study of blood T cell repertoires in COVID-19. The data were produced by immunoSEQ multiplex PCR, yet TCRdb's version contains in-frame clones alone and is incomplete. Seen here are about 270,000 clones, about 88% observed once, and the top ten hold approximately 4.3%. Sequenced: peripheral blood. Receptors were obtained from a man between 60 and 70 years old who had recovered from COVID-19. CDR3s include the opening cysteine and the closing phenylalanine or tryptophan. Each record gives: V gene, clone size, J gene, D gene, CDR3 protein, CDR3 DNA. The D gene is left open where the match is weak. Clone size appears in some rows only: once, few, many, or a class for an expanded clone.

V: TRBV7-2
size: -
J: TRBJ2-1
D: TRBD2
CDR3: CASISGGAVNEQFF
DNA: TGTGCCAGTATCAGCGGGGGGGCCGTCAATGAGCAGTTCTTC

V: TRBV6-5
size: once
J: TRBJ2-5
D: -
CDR3: CASSYGGETQYF
DNA: TGTGCCAGCAGTTACGGGGGGGAGACCCAGTACTTC

V: TRBV3-1/TRBV3-2
size: -
J: TRBJ2-7
D: -
CDR3: CASSQLEGPYEQYF
DNA: TGTGCCAGCAGCCAATTGGAGGGCCCCTACGAGCAGTACTTC

V: TRBV6-2/TRBV6-3
size: -
J: TRBJ1-1
D: TRBD1
CDR3: CASSDRGRTEAFF
DNA: TGTGCCAGCAGCGACAGGGGGAGGACTGAAGCTTTCTTT

V: TRBV14
size: -
J: TRBJ2-2
D: -
CDR3: CASSQDRYANTGELFF
DNA: TGTGCCAGCAGCCAAGACAGATACGCGAACACCGGGGAGCTGTTTTTT

V: TRBV7-9
size: few
J: TRBJ2-2
D: -
CDR3: CASSQRQAAGSGELFF
DNA: TGTGCCAGCAGCCAGCGACAGGCAGCGGGGTCCGGGGAGCTGTTTTTT

V: TRBV7-2
size: -
J: TRBJ2-1
D: TRBD2
CDR3: CASSQTSGAGSNEQFF
DNA: TGTGCCAGCAGCCAGACTAGCGGGGCCGGCAGCAATGAGCAGTTCTTC

V: TRBV7-3
size: -
J: TRBJ1-2
D: -
CDR3: CASSKTGSGGYTF
DNA: TGTGCCAGCAGTAAAACAGGGTCGGGAGGCTACACCTTC

V: TRBV3-1/TRBV3-2
size: -
J: TRBJ1-2
D: -
CDR3: CASSGLNYGYTF
DNA: TGTGCCAGCTCAGGGCTAAACTATGGCTACACCTTC

V: TRBV12-3/TRBV12-4
size: -
J: TRBJ1-2
D: TRBD1
CDR3: CASSPGQGVGYTF
DNA: TGTGCCAGCAGCCCGGGACAGGGGGTTGGCTACACCTTC

V: TRBV14
size: -
J: TRBJ1-3
D: TRBD1
CDR3: CASSPIWDRAGNTIYF
DNA: TGTGCCAGCAGCCCCATTTGGGACAGGGCTGGAAACACCATATATTTT

V: TRBV11-2
size: -
J: TRBJ1-5
D: -
CDR3: CASSQTLFDQPQHF
DNA: TGTGCCAGCAGCCAGACATTGTTCGATCAGCCCCAGCATTTT

V: TRBV13
size: -
J: TRBJ1-3
D: -
CDR3: CASSLAAGVAGNTIYF
DNA: TGTGCCAGCAGCTTAGCCGCCGGGGTGGCGGGAAACACCATATATTTT

V: TRBV6-5
size: -
J: TRBJ1-2
D: TRBD1
CDR3: CASTNRDRNYGYTF
DNA: TGTGCCAGCACCAACCGGGACAGGAACTATGGCTACACCTTC

V: TRBV11-3
size: -
J: TRBJ2-3
D: TRBD2
CDR3: CASSGSGGEDTQYF
DNA: TGTGCCAGCAGCGGTAGCGGGGGGGAAGATACGCAGTATTTT

V: TRBV3-1/TRBV3-2
size: -
J: TRBJ2-7
D: TRBD2
CDR3: CASSQDTSGGAGSYEQYF
DNA: TGTGCCAGCAGCCAAGACACTAGCGGGGGCGCCGGGTCCTACGAGCAGTACTTC

V: TRBV10-3
size: -
J: TRBJ1-4
D: -
CDR3: CAIHRVQNEKLFF
DNA: TGTGCCATTCACAGGGTACAGAATGAAAAACTGTTTTTT

V: TRBV7-6
size: -
J: TRBJ2-7
D: TRBD1
CDR3: CASSWDRAYEQYF
DNA: TGTGCCAGCAGCTGGGACAGGGCCTACGAGCAGTACTTC

V: TRBV7-8
size: -
J: TRBJ1-1
D: -
CDR3: CASSLRRGAGGTEAFF
DNA: TGTGCCAGCAGCTTAAGGAGGGGCGCCGGTGGCACTGAAGCTTTCTTT

V: TRBV30
size: -
J: TRBJ2-1
D: TRBD1
CDR3: CAWGSVLQGQDNEQFF
DNA: TGTGCCTGGGGGTCAGTTTTACAGGGACAGGACAATGAGCAGTTCTTC

V: TRBV29-1
size: -
J: TRBJ1-1
D: -
CDR3: CSARGNTEAFF
DNA: TGCAGCGCCCGAGGGAACACTGAAGCTTTCTTT

V: TRBV30
size: -
J: TRBJ1-2
D: -
CDR3: CAWSVPGIGYTF
DNA: TGTGCCTGGAGTGTACCGGGGATTGGCTACACCTTC

V: TRBV5-1
size: once
J: TRBJ1-1
D: -
CDR3: CASSLGPTGANTEAFF
DNA: TGCGCCAGCAGCTTGGGCCCGACAGGAGCTAACACTGAAGCTTTCTTT

V: TRBV6-1
size: -
J: TRBJ1-2
D: -
CDR3: CASSEYSYGYTF
DNA: TGTGCCAGCAGTGAATATAGCTATGGCTACACCTTC

V: TRBV12-3/TRBV12-4
size: -
J: TRBJ2-3
D: -
CDR3: CASTTYYTDTQYF
DNA: TGTGCCAGCACTACATACTACACAGATACGCAGTATTTT

V: TRBV19
size: -
J: TRBJ1-5
D: -
CDR3: CASRGWEGQPQHF
DNA: TGTGCCAGTAGGGGGTGGGAGGGTCAGCCCCAGCATTTT

V: TRBV11-2
size: once
J: TRBJ1-6
D: TRBD1
CDR3: CASRNTGGDSPLHF
DNA: TGTGCCAGCAGAAACACAGGGGGCGATTCACCCCTCCACTTT

V: TRBV27
size: -
J: TRBJ1-6
D: TRBD1
CDR3: CASTLGTGNGNSPLHF
DNA: TGTGCCAGCACCCTCGGGACAGGAAATGGGAATTCACCCCTCCACTTT

V: TRBV5-5
size: once
J: TRBJ2-5
D: TRBD2
CDR3: CASNSAGESRETQYF
DNA: TGTGCCAGCAACTCCGCGGGGGAGAGTAGGGAGACCCAGTACTTC

V: TRBV5-4
size: few
J: TRBJ2-7
D: -
CDR3: CASSLLLRGEQYF
DNA: TGTGCCAGCAGCTTGTTACTACGGGGAGAGCAGTACTTC

V: TRBV5-4
size: -
J: TRBJ2-7
D: TRBD1
CDR3: CASSPSGTGGVEYF
DNA: TGTGCCAGCAGCCCTTCCGGGACAGGGGGCGTCGAGTACTTC

V: TRBV6-6
size: -
J: TRBJ1-6
D: -
CDR3: CASSQHSRYYNSPLHF
DNA: TGTGCCAGCAGCCAGCATTCGAGGTACTATAATTCACCCCTCCACTTT

V: TRBV27
size: -
J: TRBJ2-4
D: -
CDR3: CASSPSAGPNIQYF
DNA: TGTGCCAGCAGCCCTTCGGCAGGGCCTAACATTCAGTACTTC

V: TRBV5-6
size: -
J: TRBJ2-7
D: TRBD2
CDR3: CASSKTGGSYEQYF
DNA: TGTGCCAGCAGCAAGACGGGGGGGAGCTACGAGCAGTACTTC

V: TRBV3-1/TRBV3-2
size: -
J: TRBJ2-3
D: -
CDR3: CASSLLTDTQYF
DNA: TGTGCCAGCAGCCTACTAACAGATACGCAGTATTTT

V: TRBV7-7
size: once
J: TRBJ2-2
D: -
CDR3: CASTPGDGELFF
DNA: TGTGCTAGCACCCCGGGAGACGGGGAGCTGTTTTTT

V: TRBV15
size: -
J: TRBJ1-2
D: -
CDR3: CATSRVAASHYGYTF
DNA: TGTGCCACCAGCAGAGTAGCAGCTTCGCACTATGGCTACACCTTC

V: TRBV29-1
size: -
J: TRBJ2-3
D: TRBD1
CDR3: CSGYLRDRVHTDTQYF
DNA: TGCAGCGGGTACCTTCGGGACAGAGTCCACACAGATACGCAGTATTTT

V: TRBV5-5
size: -
J: TRBJ1-6
D: -
CDR3: CASSLRGRSENNSPLHF
DNA: TGTGCCAGCAGCTTGAGGGGCAGATCGGAGAATAATTCACCCCTCCACTTT

V: TRBV7-6
size: once
J: TRBJ2-7
D: TRBD2
CDR3: CASSLGGRGSSYEQYF
DNA: TGTGCCAGCAGCTTAGGAGGGCGGGGGAGCTCCTACGAGCAGTACTTC

V: TRBV30
size: -
J: TRBJ1-5
D: TRBD1
CDR3: CAWSATGASNQPQHF
DNA: TGTGCCTGGAGTGCGACAGGGGCATCCAATCAGCCCCAGCATTTT

V: TRBV5-4
size: -
J: TRBJ2-1
D: -
CDR3: CASSLTVGGEQFF
DNA: TGTGCCAGCAGCTTAACGGTGGGCGGGGAGCAGTTCTTC

V: TRBV7-9
size: -
J: TRBJ2-1
D: TRBD2
CDR3: CASSLGIGLAGYNEQFF
DNA: TGTGCCAGCAGCTTGGGGATCGGGCTAGCGGGGTACAATGAGCAGTTCTTC

V: TRBV4-2
size: -
J: TRBJ1-4
D: TRBD1
CDR3: CASSQSGTGEEKLFF
DNA: TGTGCCAGCAGCCAATCCGGGACAGGGGAAGAAAAACTGTTTTTT

V: TRBV11-2
size: -
J: TRBJ2-7
D: -
CDR3: CASRGGTSYEQYF
DNA: TGTGCCAGCAGGGGGGGTACCTCCTACGAGCAGTACTTC

V: TRBV5-1
size: -
J: TRBJ1-4
D: -
CDR3: CASSLQQSGGELFF
DNA: TGCGCCAGCAGCTTACAACAGTCTGGAGGGGAACTGTTTTTT

V: TRBV7-9
size: -
J: TRBJ1-5
D: TRBD1
CDR3: CASSLDRGNQPQHF
DNA: TGTGCCAGCAGCCTGGACAGGGGCAATCAGCCCCAGCATTTT

V: TRBV29-1
size: -
J: TRBJ1-4
D: -
CDR3: CSVARSGEKLFF
DNA: TGCAGCGTTGCAAGGTCGGGGGAAAAACTGTTTTTT

V: TRBV5-4
size: once
J: TRBJ2-5
D: TRBD1
CDR3: CASSRPDRIQETQYF
DNA: TGTGCCAGCAGCCGGCCGGACAGGATACAAGAGACCCAGTACTTC

V: TRBV6-8
size: -
J: TRBJ2-3
D: -
CDR3: CASSYSYRVETDTQYF
DNA: TGTGCCAGCAGTTACTCTTACAGGGTAGAAACAGATACGCAGTATTTT

V: TRBV30
size: -
J: TRBJ1-5
D: TRBD1
CDR3: CAWNRGSNQPQHF
DNA: TGTGCCTGGAACAGGGGCAGCAATCAGCCCCAGCATTTT

V: TRBV3-1/TRBV3-2
size: -
J: TRBJ1-4
D: TRBD1
CDR3: CASSHTGTGDEKLFF
DNA: TGTGCCAGCAGCCATACCGGGACAGGGGATGAAAAACTGTTTTTT

V: TRBV6-2/TRBV6-3
size: -
J: TRBJ1-6
D: TRBD1
CDR3: CASSYSPGQDNSPLHF
DNA: TGTGCCAGCAGTTACTCACCGGGACAGGATAATTCACCCCTCCACTTT

V: TRBV19
size: -
J: TRBJ2-5
D: -
CDR3: CASSLKSQETQYF
DNA: TGTGCCAGTTCCCTCAAGAGCCAAGAGACCCAGTACTTC